This entry is about one T cell receptor beta chain. Its cognate antigen is unknown. Sequenced by immunoSEQ multiplex PCR; TCRdb stores in-frame clones only, minus some. The sample yields 150,000 to 200,000 clones, around 87% seen once. The data were taken from a study of T cell responses to AZD1222 COVID-19 vaccine. Study results and caveats: Seropositive at baseline were only a handful of AZD1222 recipients. Donors were chiefly white British, with a greater number of females, and clonal diversity was perhaps underestimated.

The CDR3 length is 14 residues. Per the germline V gene, CDR1 is KGHDR and CDR2 is SFDVKD. Trimming removed 9 bases from V and 2 bases from J; junction bases left unmatched: 4. The material was peripheral blood, obtained on day 0 of MenACWY control vaccination. This TCR came from an adult in good health. The genes are TRBV24-1 and TRBJ2-5; 11 bases align to TRBD1. CDR3 DNA: TGTGCCACCGGGGACAGGGGGGATCAAGAGACCCAGTACTTC. Residues: CATGDRGDQETQYF.